This is a list of T cell receptor beta chains from one sample in a study of cytomegalovirus exposure and HLA in healthy donors. Data came from immunoSEQ multiplex PCR; TCRdb stores just in-frame clones and leaves some out. The top ten hold roughly 5.7% of the sample, which has over 150,000 clones, about 90% seen once. Sequencing used PBMCs. Receptor source: a woman aged 25-40 years in good health and CMV-seronegative. The CDR3 runs from the conserved cysteine through the conserved F or W. A D gene is named only where the DNA matches it firmly. A row's size may be missing; if present it is once, few, many or a size class.

J gene: TRBJ2-1; D gene: NA; V gene: TRBV30; clone size: NA; CDR3 DNA: TGTGCCTGGAGTGTACCCGATGAGCAGTTCTTC; CDR3 protein: CAWSVPDEQFF
J gene: TRBJ2-7; D gene: NA; V gene: TRBV5-1; clone size: NA; CDR3 DNA: TGCGCCAGCAGCATGACAGGTTCCTACGAGCAGTACTTC; CDR3 protein: CASSMTGSYEQYF
J gene: TRBJ1-2; D gene: NA; V gene: TRBV10-3; clone size: few; CDR3 DNA: TGTGCCATCAGTGACCCGAACGCGGCGACAGAACGAAACTATGGCTACACCTTC; CDR3 protein: CAISDPNAATERNYGYTF
J gene: TRBJ2-1; D gene: NA; V gene: TRBV6-5; clone size: NA; CDR3 DNA: TGTGCCAGCAGTTACGATCGGGGGCCTTACAATGAGCAGTTCTTC; CDR3 protein: CASSYDRGPYNEQFF
J gene: TRBJ2-3; D gene: NA; V gene: TRBV5-1; clone size: NA; CDR3 DNA: TGCGCCAGCAGCAATGGCGGGGCCACAGATACGCAGTATTTT; CDR3 protein: CASSNGGATDTQYF
J gene: TRBJ2-5; D gene: TRBD1; V gene: TRBV7-9; clone size: once; CDR3 DNA: TGTGCCAGCAGCTCAAGGGACAGGGGTCATGAGACCCAGTACTTC; CDR3 protein: CASSSRDRGHETQYF
J gene: TRBJ2-1; D gene: TRBD1; V gene: TRBV10-3; clone size: NA; CDR3 DNA: TGTGCCATCAGTGGACCCGGGACAGGGGGTCACAATGAGCAGTTCTTC; CDR3 protein: CAISGPGTGGHNEQFF
J gene: TRBJ2-5; D gene: NA; V gene: TRBV27; clone size: NA; CDR3 DNA: TGTGCCAGCAGTTTAGGGGGCCGAGAGACCCAGTACTTC; CDR3 protein: CASSLGGRETQYF
J gene: TRBJ2-2; D gene: TRBD2; V gene: TRBV18; clone size: NA; CDR3 DNA: TGTGCCAGCTCACCGCGGACTAGCGTAAACACCGGGGAGCTGTTTTTT; CDR3 protein: CASSPRTSVNTGELFF
J gene: TRBJ1-1; D gene: NA; V gene: TRBV7-7; clone size: NA; CDR3 DNA: TGTGCCAGCAGCCCCGGCAGTAACACTGAAGCTTTCTTT; CDR3 protein: CASSPGSNTEAFF
J gene: TRBJ2-3; D gene: NA; V gene: TRBV19; clone size: NA; CDR3 DNA: TGTGCCAGTACCCTAGGGTTCGGCACAGATACGCAGTATTTT; CDR3 protein: CASTLGFGTDTQYF
J gene: TRBJ2-1; D gene: TRBD2; V gene: TRBV29-1; clone size: NA; CDR3 DNA: TGCAGCGTTGTGCATGCGGGAGGCTTGTATGGGAATGAGCAGTTCTTC; CDR3 protein: CSVVHAGGLYGNEQFF
J gene: TRBJ2-6; D gene: TRBD1; V gene: TRBV5-6; clone size: NA; CDR3 DNA: TGTGCCAGCAGCTTGCAGGGGGCGTCTGGGGCCAACGTCCTGACTTTC; CDR3 protein: CASSLQGASGANVLTF
J gene: TRBJ2-5; D gene: NA; V gene: TRBV18; clone size: once; CDR3 DNA: TGTGCCAGCTCACCACGGCCCCACAGGGACCGAGAGACCCAGTACTTC; CDR3 protein: CASSPRPHRDRETQYF
J gene: TRBJ2-4; D gene: NA; V gene: TRBV20-1; clone size: once; CDR3 DNA: TGCAGTGCTCCCCGGGGAAACATTCAGTACTTC; CDR3 protein: CSAPRGNIQYF
J gene: TRBJ2-3; D gene: TRBD1; V gene: TRBV5-1; clone size: NA; CDR3 DNA: TGCGCCAGCAGCTTCCGGGACAGGGACACAGATACGCAGTATTTT; CDR3 protein: CASSFRDRDTDTQYF
J gene: TRBJ2-7; D gene: NA; V gene: TRBV7-8; clone size: NA; CDR3 DNA: TGTGCCAGCAGCTTGGGAGGGGGAAGCTCCTACGAGCAGTACTTC; CDR3 protein: CASSLGGGSSYEQYF
J gene: TRBJ2-7; D gene: NA; V gene: TRBV25-1; clone size: NA; CDR3 DNA: TGTGCCAGCAGTGGAGGGGGTCTCTACGAGCAGTACTTC; CDR3 protein: CASSGGGLYEQYF
J gene: TRBJ1-4; D gene: NA; V gene: TRBV19; clone size: NA; CDR3 DNA: TGTGCCAGTAGTATCCTGGGACGAAGAAATGAAAAACTGTTTTTT; CDR3 protein: CASSILGRRNEKLFF
J gene: TRBJ2-1; D gene: TRBD2; V gene: TRBV10-3; clone size: once; CDR3 DNA: TGTGCCATCAGTGAAGGGACTAGCCCGACTAATGAGCAGTTCTTC; CDR3 protein: CAISEGTSPTNEQFF
J gene: TRBJ2-1; D gene: NA; V gene: TRBV6-5; clone size: NA; CDR3 DNA: TGTGCCAGCAGTCCTAGGGTGCCCTACAATGAGCAGTTCTTC; CDR3 protein: CASSPRVPYNEQFF
J gene: TRBJ1-5; D gene: TRBD1; V gene: TRBV7-8; clone size: NA; CDR3 DNA: TGTGCCAGCAGCATCGTTGGTCAGGGGGGCAATCAGCCCCAGCATTTT; CDR3 protein: CASSIVGQGGNQPQHF
J gene: TRBJ1-3; D gene: NA; V gene: TRBV5-1; clone size: few; CDR3 DNA: TGCGCCAGCAGCTTGGCCGGGCAGTTCTCTGGAAACACCATATATTTT; CDR3 protein: CASSLAGQFSGNTIYF
J gene: TRBJ1-6; D gene: TRBD1; V gene: TRBV2; clone size: NA; CDR3 DNA: TGTGCCAGCAAGAGAGGGACAGTAAATAATTCACCCCTCCACTTT; CDR3 protein: CASKRGTVNNSPLHF
J gene: TRBJ1-3; D gene: NA; V gene: TRBV6-4; clone size: NA; CDR3 DNA: TGTGCCAGCAGGAGACGCCACGGAAACACCATATATTTT; CDR3 protein: CASRRRHGNTIYF
J gene: TRBJ1-6; D gene: TRBD1; V gene: TRBV7-8; clone size: NA; CDR3 DNA: TGTGCCAGCAGCGCGGACAGGGGGCGCGTCGGTTCACCCCTCCACTTT; CDR3 protein: CASSADRGRVGSPLHF
J gene: TRBJ2-1; D gene: NA; V gene: TRBV6-5; clone size: NA; CDR3 DNA: TGTGCCAGCAGCTCAAGGAATGAGCAGTTCTTC; CDR3 protein: CASSSRNEQFF
J gene: TRBJ2-3; D gene: TRBD1; V gene: TRBV4-3; clone size: NA; CDR3 DNA: TGCGCCAGCAGCCAAGGGGGACAGGGGATAGATACGCAGTATTTT; CDR3 protein: CASSQGGQGIDTQYF
J gene: TRBJ1-1; D gene: NA; V gene: TRBV7-2; clone size: NA; CDR3 DNA: TGTGCCAGCAGCTTTGATTTGAGGGTCTCATCCCGGGGCACTGAAGCTTTCTTT; CDR3 protein: CASSFDLRVSSRGTEAFF
J gene: TRBJ1-1; D gene: NA; V gene: TRBV10-2; clone size: NA; CDR3 DNA: TGCGCCAGCACCCCTTGGGGCTCGAACACTGAAGCTTTCTTT; CDR3 protein: CASTPWGSNTEAFF
J gene: TRBJ2-1; D gene: NA; V gene: TRBV28; clone size: NA; CDR3 DNA: TGTGCCAGCAGTTTATTCCCCGGAGGACACTACAATGAGCAGTTCTTC; CDR3 protein: CASSLFPGGHYNEQFF
J gene: TRBJ1-4; D gene: TRBD1; V gene: TRBV4-3; clone size: NA; CDR3 DNA: TGCGCCAGCAGCCAAGATCGGGACAGGGGAGGGGGTAATGAAAAACTGTTTTTT; CDR3 protein: CASSQDRDRGGGNEKLFF
J gene: TRBJ2-3; D gene: NA; V gene: TRBV4-3; clone size: NA; CDR3 DNA: TGCGCCAGCAGCCAAGATAGGGACCCGGCTAGCACAGATACGCAGTATTTT; CDR3 protein: CASSQDRDPASTDTQYF
J gene: TRBJ2-2; D gene: NA; V gene: TRBV5-1; clone size: NA; CDR3 DNA: TGCGCCAGCAGCAGAGGGTTGGCCGGGGAGCTGTTTTTT; CDR3 protein: CASSRGLAGELFF
J gene: TRBJ2-7; D gene: NA; V gene: TRBV28; clone size: once; CDR3 DNA: TGTGCCAGCAGCGTAAGCTCCTACGAGCAGTACTTC; CDR3 protein: CASSVSSYEQYF
J gene: TRBJ1-2; D gene: NA; V gene: TRBV7-2; clone size: NA; CDR3 DNA: TGTGCCAGCAGGCCGAGTAGAGGCTACACCTTC; CDR3 protein: CASRPSRGYTF
J gene: TRBJ2-1; D gene: NA; V gene: TRBV4-3; clone size: NA; CDR3 DNA: TGCGCCAGCAGCCAAGGGGGTCTGAGCGGGCGAAGCTCCTACAATGAGCAGTTCTTC; CDR3 protein: CASSQGGLSGRSSYNEQFF
J gene: TRBJ2-2; D gene: NA; V gene: TRBV29-1; clone size: NA; CDR3 DNA: TGCAGCGTCCAGGACCCCACCGGGGAGCTGTTTTTT; CDR3 protein: CSVQDPTGELFF
J gene: TRBJ2-1; D gene: NA; V gene: TRBV9; clone size: few; CDR3 DNA: TGTGCCAGCAGCCCCCAACTAGCCGTGAGCTCCTACAATGAGCAGTTCTTC; CDR3 protein: CASSPQLAVSSYNEQFF
J gene: TRBJ1-6; D gene: NA; V gene: TRBV4-2; clone size: NA; CDR3 DNA: TGTGCCAGCAGCCAAGAAGAGTCGGTCTATAATTCACCCCTCCACTTT; CDR3 protein: CASSQEESVYNSPLHF
J gene: TRBJ2-3; D gene: NA; V gene: TRBV5-6; clone size: NA; CDR3 DNA: TGTGCCAGCAGCCCGACGGGGCCCACAGATACGCAGTATTTT; CDR3 protein: CASSPTGPTDTQYF
J gene: TRBJ2-2; D gene: NA; V gene: TRBV19; clone size: NA; CDR3 DNA: TGTGCCAGTAGCCCAGCCCCCACGGGGACCGGGGAGCTGTTTTTT; CDR3 protein: CASSPAPTGTGELFF
J gene: TRBJ2-1; D gene: NA; V gene: TRBV6-5; clone size: NA; CDR3 DNA: TGTGCCAGCAGTTACTTTAATATCGGACGCAATGAGCAGTTCTTC; CDR3 protein: CASSYFNIGRNEQFF
J gene: TRBJ1-1; D gene: NA; V gene: TRBV5-6; clone size: NA; CDR3 DNA: TGTGCCAGCAGCTTGGTCCAGGGGCGCGGGACTGAAGCTTTCTTT; CDR3 protein: CASSLVQGRGTEAFF
J gene: TRBJ2-7; D gene: TRBD1; V gene: TRBV7-8; clone size: NA; CDR3 DNA: TGTGCCAGCAGCTCTACAGGGGGCCCCTCCTACGAGCAGTACTTC; CDR3 protein: CASSSTGGPSYEQYF
J gene: TRBJ2-1; D gene: NA; V gene: TRBV4-1; clone size: NA; CDR3 DNA: TGCGCCAGCAGCCAAGGACTAGATGAGCAGTTCTTC; CDR3 protein: CASSQGLDEQFF
J gene: TRBJ1-6; D gene: NA; V gene: TRBV5-1; clone size: NA; CDR3 DNA: TGCGCCAGCAGCCCCATACCCCTGGGCGATTCACCCCTCCACTTT; CDR3 protein: CASSPIPLGDSPLHF
J gene: TRBJ2-5; D gene: TRBD1; V gene: TRBV19; clone size: once; CDR3 DNA: TGTGCCAGTAGTACCCAGGGGGCTCTTGAGACCCAGTACTTC; CDR3 protein: CASSTQGALETQYF
J gene: TRBJ1-2; D gene: TRBD1; V gene: TRBV6-6; clone size: NA; CDR3 DNA: TGTGCCGCGTGGACAGGGGAAAGGAGCTACACCTTC; CDR3 protein: CAAWTGERSYTF